One sample yielded the 22 T cell receptor beta chains listed below, sequenced in a study of cytomegalovirus exposure and HLA in healthy donors. PCR used 60 Vbeta primers and 13 Jbeta primers. Measured with immunoSEQ multiplex PCR; TCRdb has only the in-frame clones, and not every one. This table holds 150,000 to 200,000 clones, almost 85% found once. Sequences were obtained from PBMCs. These receptors were taken from a girl under 18 in good health and CMV-seropositive.

The rearrangement joins TRBV29-1 to TRBJ2-2; TRBD1 matches at 8 bases. There are 17 residues in the CDR3. The germline V gene encodes CDR1 SQVTM and CDR2 ANQGSEA. The trim removed 4 bases at V and 7 bases at J, leaving 17 bases unmatched. The CDR3 spells CSVVGIATQGANGELFF. CDR3 DNA sequence: TGCAGCGTTGTTGGGATTGCCACCCAGGGGGCCAACGGGGAGCTGTTTTTT.

This chain connects TRBV6-1 to TRBJ2-5, with 8 positions matching TRBD2. The CDR3 covers 14 residues. Unmatched junction bases numbered 7, after V lost 6 bases and J lost 4 bases. Germline CDR1 is MNHNS and CDR2 is SASEGT. Here the CDR3 DNA reads TGTGCCAGCAGGTCCCGGGGGGGCCGAGAGACCCAGTACTTC. This codes for CASRSRGGRETQYF.

V and J are TRBV5-6 and TRBJ1-2; D may be TRBD1 (5 bases). The CDR3 contains 13 residues. Germline V CDR1 and CDR2: SGHDT, YYEEEE. V gave up 0 bases and J gave up 6 bases, with 9 bases separating them. The CDR3 DNA is TGTGCCAGCAGCTTGGCCAGGGCCGATGGCTACACCTTC. It specifies CASSLARADGYTF.

The rearrangement links TRBV5-5 to TRBJ1-5, with a possible D match to TRBD1 (6 bases). The V end was cut by 4 bases, the J end by 7 bases, with 15 bases between. The CDR3 sequence is 14 residues long. Germline values: CDR1 SGHKS, CDR2 YYEKEE (reference sequence). CDR3 protein: CASSRTVLNQPQHF. DNA of the CDR3: TGTGCCAGCAGCCGGACAGTTTTAAACCAGCCCCAGCATTTT. Full variable domain (rest looked up from reference TRBV5-5 and TRBJ1-5): DAGVTQSPTHLIKTRGQQVTLRCSPISGHKSVSWYQQVLGQGPQFIFQYYEKEERGRGNFPDRFSARQFPNYSSELNVNALLLGDSALYLCASSRTVLNQPQHFGDGTRLSIL.

CDR3 nucleotide sequence: TGCGCCAGCAGCCAAGATGATTGGCGGGGTGACTCCTACAATGAGCAGTTCTTC. Protein sequence: CASSQDDWRGDSYNEQFF. This chain joins TRBV4-1 and TRBJ2-1, with a possible D match to TRBD2 (6 bases). The CDR3 is made up of 18 amino acids. Trimming shortened V by 0 bases and J by 0 bases, and 15 bases separated the two germline ends. CDR1 and CDR2 from the germline V gene are MGHRA and YSYEKL.

The chain couples TRBV28 to TRBJ2-3; D unclear. V lost 6 bases to trimming and J lost 7 bases, with 11 bases between them. Germline CDR1 MDHEN, CDR2 SYDVKM. CDR3 length: 12 residues. CDR3: CASSSELYTQYF. The CDR3 DNA follows: TGTGCCAGCAGCTCCGAGTTGTATACGCAGTATTTT.

This clone showed up just once. The chain recombines TRBV5-8 with TRBJ1-5, with a weak D call TRBD1 (6 bases). CDR3 length equals 14 residues. V gave up 0 bases and J gave up 5 bases, with 9 bases separating them. CDR1 is SGHTS, CDR2 YDEGEE, per germline. In DNA, the CDR3 is TGTGCCAGCAGCTTGGTCAGGGGTGATCAGCCCCAGCATTTT. Its protein product is CASSLVRGDQPQHF.

As concerns this clone: Within the sample, other DNA sequences also encode this same CDR3. The CDR3 nucleotides are TGCGCCAGCAGCCCCGGGCAGGGGGCTTACGAGCAGTACTTC. It is translated as CASSPGQGAYEQYF. The chain uses TRBV5-1 and TRBJ2-7; 8 positions agree with TRBD1. Trimming took 4 bases from V and 4 from J; bases not matched to a gene: 7. The CDR3 loop spans 14 amino acids. CDR1 is SGHRS, CDR2 YFSETQ, per germline.

The chain combines TRBV5-6 with TRBJ1-4; 12 bases agree with TRBD1. The CDR3 extends over 17 amino acids. V lost 5 bases, J lost 3 bases, and 8 bases stayed unmatched. Germline V gene data show CDR1 as SGHDT and CDR2 as YYEEEE. CDR3 in DNA: TGTGCCAGCAGACCCGGGACAGGGGGCTTCGCTAATGAAAAACTGTTTTTT. Translated: CASRPGTGGFANEKLFF. Variable domain in full (rest from reference TRBV5-6 and TRBJ1-4): DAGVTQSPTHLIKTRGQQVTLRCSPKSGHDTVSWYQQALGQGPQFIFQYYEEEERQRGNFPDRFSGHQFPNYSSELNVNALLLGDSALYLCASRPGTGGFANEKLFFGSGTQLSVL.

The chain recombines TRBV7-2 with TRBJ1-1; 7 bases are a match to TRBD1. The V segment lost 3 bases and the J segment 3 bases; nucleotides outside the gene matches: 4. The CDR3 runs 14 residues. Germline V gives CDR1 SGHTA, CDR2 FQGNSA. The CDR3 reads CASSFDRADTEAFF. CDR3 DNA: TGTGCCAGCAGCTTCGACAGGGCGGACACTGAAGCTTTCTTT.

This clone showed up just a few times. Its ends do not fully match the called genes, so a read error is possible. This chain uses TRBV10-2 with TRBJ1-1, with 7 bases lining up with TRBD1. The CDR3 contains 14 residues. Germline V gene sequence: CDR1 WSHSY, CDR2 SAAADI. CDR3 sequence (DNA): TGCGCCAGCAGCCGGGGACAGTGGAACACTGAAGCTTTTTTT. This translates into CASSRGQWNTEAFF.

This sequence joins TRBV7-2 and TRBJ2-5; TRBD1 matches at 12 bases. The CDR3 length is 15 residues. Germline V CDR1 and CDR2: SGHTA, FQGNSA. V lost 5 bases to trimming and J lost 5 bases; unmatched junction nucleotides: 6. The CDR3: CASSDRDRGPETQYF. CDR3 in DNA: TGTGCCAGCAGCGACCGGGACAGGGGGCCGGAGACCCAGTACTTC.

V usage is TRBV9 and J usage is TRBJ2-5; perhaps TRBD1 as D (5 bases). V lost 0 bases and J lost 2, with 8 bases in between. CDR1 is SGDLS, CDR2 YYNGEE, per germline. CDR3 length: 14 amino acids. The CDR3: CASSVGGSQETQYF. CDR3 sequence (DNA): TGTGCCAGCAGCGTAGGGGGCTCGCAAGAGACCCAGTACTTC.

The J gene is TRBJ1-1, the V gene TRBV19; 7 nucleotides agree with TRBD1. The CDR3 sequence is 14 residues long. V lost 4 bases, J lost 1 base, and 3 bases stayed unmatched. CDR1 and CDR2 (germline): LNHDA, SQIVND (reference sequence). The CDR3 reads CASSSRGRNTEAFF. In nucleotides, the CDR3 is TGTGCCAGTAGTAGCAGGGGGAGGAACACTGAAGCTTTCTTT.

The chain joins TRBV6-5 to TRBJ1-1; D is perhaps TRBD1 (5 bases). The CDR3 loop spans 14 amino acids. Germline V gives CDR1 MNHEY, CDR2 SVGAGI. V lost 11 bases and J lost 3, with 19 bases in between. The CDR3 sequence: CAARVRGLYTEAFF. DNA for the CDR3: TGTGCCGCCAGGGTGCGGGGTCTGTACACTGAAGCTTTCTTT.

This clone was detected once. This chain uses TRBV27 with TRBJ1-5, with D possibly TRBD1 on 5 matching bases. CDR1 and CDR2 from the germline V gene are MNHEY and SMNVEV (reference sequence). V was clipped by 5 bases and J by 4 bases, with 12 bases between them. The length of the CDR3 is 14 residues. The DNA for the CDR3 is TGTGCCAGCAGTAGGCAGGGAAGTAATCAGCCCCAGCATTTT. As protein: CASSRQGSNQPQHF.

Comment on this clone: This sample also contains other DNA sequences that code for the same CDR3. The CDR3 sequence: CASSLGLGNTEAFF. The CDR3 region has the DNA TGTGCCAGCAGTCTCGGGTTGGGGAACACTGAAGCTTTCTTT. V usage is TRBV27 and J usage is TRBJ1-1; D not certain. The CDR3 has 14 residues. In germline, CDR1 is MNHEY, CDR2 SMNVEV (reference sequence). V was trimmed by 5 bases and J by 1 base, leaving 11 bases between them.

The table lists this clone with a count of one. Other nucleotide sequences from this sample produce the same CDR3. V gene TRBV6-1 combines with J gene TRBJ2-5, with 9 bases identical to TRBD2. Trimming cost V 2 bases and J 5 bases; bases outside gene matches: 6. CDR1 MNHNS and CDR2 SASEGT come from the germline V gene. There are 15 residues in the CDR3. The CDR3: CASSELAGGPETQYF. The CDR3 DNA reads as TGTGCCAGCAGTGAACTGGCGGGGGGGCCGGAGACCCAGTACTTC.

This clone was seen only a few times. This rearrangement joins TRBV6-5 to TRBJ2-7, with no clear D. Trimming shortened V by 5 bases and J by 0 bases, and 8 bases separated the two germline ends. Germline CDR1 and CDR2: MNHEY and SVGAGI. The CDR3 has 13 residues. CDR3 sequence: CASSPHSSYEQYF. CDR3 coding DNA: TGTGCCAGCAGTCCCCACAGCTCCTACGAGCAGTACTTC.

V gene TRBV5-6 combines with J gene TRBJ2-3; 7 nucleotides match TRBD2. Trimming took 2 bases from V and 1 from J; bases not matched to a gene: 1. The CDR3 sequence is 14 residues long. Germline assignment: CDR1 SGHDT and CDR2 YYEEEE. CDR3 nucleotide sequence: TGTGCCAGCAGCTTCAGCGGGGGCACAGATACGCAGTATTTT. Translated, it gives CASSFSGGTDTQYF.

The gene calls are TRBV7-9 and TRBJ2-7, with unresolved D. The CDR3 loop spans 14 amino acids. CDR1 and CDR2 from the germline V gene are SEHNR and FQNEAQ (reference sequence). Trimming pared 1 base from V and 0 bases from J, leaving 7 bases between. CDR3 nucleotide sequence: TGTGCCAGCAGCTTAGAAGGCGGCTCCTACGAGCAGTACTTC. Translated, it gives CASSLEGGSYEQYF. Drawing the rest from reference TRBV7-9 and TRBJ2-7, the complete variable domain is DTGVSQNPRHKITKRGQNVTFRCDPISEHNRLYWYRQTLGQGPEFLTYFQNEAQLEKSRLLSDRFSAERPKGSFSTLEIQRTEQGDSAMYLCASSLEGGSYEQYFGPGTRLTVT.

J is TRBJ1-1 and V is TRBV5-4; D unresolved. With 2 bases removed from V and 1 base from J, the gap between germline ends came to 6 bases. CDR1 and CDR2 (germline): SGHNT, YYREEE (reference sequence). The CDR3 is 13 amino acids. The CDR3 region is CASSFHTNTEAFF. Here the CDR3 DNA reads TGTGCCAGCAGCTTTCACACGAACACTGAAGCTTTCTTT.